These T cell receptor beta chains were read from a single sample in a study of cytomegalovirus exposure and HLA in healthy donors. Assay: immunoSEQ multiplex PCR; the TCRdb copy retains only in-frame clones and omits some. The table has approximately 200,000 clones, roughly 85% seen once. The specimen was PBMCs. These receptors were taken from a woman in her twenties or thirties in good health and CMV-seropositive. CDR3s leave out the opening cysteine and the closing phenylalanine or tryptophan.

j_gene: TRBJ2-3
v_gene: TRBV7-9
CDR3aa: ASSLASGGIEDTQY

j_gene: TRBJ1-5
v_gene: TRBV5-1
CDR3aa: ASSQTGDNQPQH

j_gene: TRBJ2-1
v_gene: TRBV9
CDR3aa: ASTQSGGWDEQF

j_gene: TRBJ1-2
v_gene: TRBV7-2
CDR3aa: ASSLWDSTYGYT

j_gene: TRBJ2-4
v_gene: TRBV5-6
CDR3aa: ASSLGAGNDKNIQY

j_gene: TRBJ2-7
v_gene: TRBV7-7
CDR3aa: ASRRGPAYEQY

j_gene: TRBJ2-7
v_gene: TRBV7-9
CDR3aa: ASSPMTASSYEQY

j_gene: TRBJ1-1
v_gene: TRBV11-3
CDR3aa: ASSQGTDLTGNTEAF

j_gene: TRBJ1-1
v_gene: TRBV19
CDR3aa: ASRDFGQDTEAF

j_gene: NA
v_gene: TRBV11-3
CDR3aa: ASSFGGSYEQY

j_gene: TRBJ2-5
v_gene: TRBV30
CDR3aa: AWRGTGVPTQY